These 2 T cell receptor beta chains came from one sample sequenced in a study of T cells after posttransplantation cyclophosphamide. This table comes from immunoSEQ multiplex PCR, and its TCRdb copy is limited to in-frame clones, with some not included. The sample lists fewer than 25,000 clones, approximately 97% occurring once. Cells defined as naive were viable CD3+CD4+ or CD3+CD8+ and CCR7+CD45RA+CD45RO-CD95-CD27+CD28+. The specimen sequenced was naive CD4+ T cells sorted from PBMCs. The receptors were sampled from a man aged 45-65 years in good health, CMV-negative, and a related stem cell transplant donor.

The chain carries TRBV10-2 and TRBJ1-2, with a possible D match to TRBD1 (6 bases). V was cut by 1 base and J by 6 bases, with 9 bases left in between. This CDR3 spans 13 amino acids. The germline CDR1 and CDR2 sequences are WSHSY and SAAADI. The CDR3 sequence: CASSELGADGYTF. CDR3 nucleotides: TGCGCCAGCAGTGAGTTGGGGGCCGATGGCTACACCTTC.

V and J are TRBV6-5 and TRBJ1-6; no clear D gene. Germline V gene lookup returns CDR1 MNHEY and CDR2 SVGAGI. There are 15 residues in the CDR3. V lost 0 bases, J lost 9 bases, and 12 bases lay in between. The CDR3 bases are TGTGCCAGCAGTTACTCGGACGGGGAAGGTTCACCCCTCCACTTT. Residues: CASSYSDGEGSPLHF.